This record looks at one T cell receptor beta chain sequence and its context. What it binds is not known. The sample is drawn from a study of Tregs in tolerant kidney transplant recipients. Whole-study results and caveats: Few patients were studied, so findings need validation in larger groups. The most relevant donor-specific Treg TCRbeta repertoire apparently came from expansion with activated donor B cells.

Here immunoSEQ multiplex PCR was the method, and the copy in TCRdb shows in-frame clones only, minus some. This sample has roughly 9,000 clones, with about 45% found just once. Germline CDR1 is SGHTA and CDR2 is FQGTGA. The junction had 6 bases not matched to a gene; V was cut back by 5 bases and J by 5 bases. This CDR3 spans 15 amino acids. The receptor was isolated from a human donor in good health. The chain links TRBV7-3 to TRBJ2-5, with TRBD2 matching 12 bases. Sequencing was performed on CD4+ T cells from blood cultured with allogeneic cells. CDR3 amino acids: CASSPSGGAGETQYF. The CDR3 nucleotides read TGTGCCAGCAGCCCTAGCGGGGGGGCCGGGGAGACCCAGTACTTC.